The clone carrying this TCR beta chain came up many times. The antigen remains undetermined. RNA transcripts provided the source from which TCR beta CDR3 regions were amplified. Researchers ran a first-round RT-PCR on the TCR CDR3 using the HTBI primer set. TCRdb reanalysed the multiplex PCR reads using MiXCR and keeps one entry per CDR3 protein. The data hold around 500,000 distinct CDR3 sequences, with around 16% observed a single time. This sample is part of a study of T cells in Graves' hyperthyroidism and ophthalmopathy. CDR1 is SGDLS, CDR2 YYNGEE, per germline. Trimming stripped 0 bases from V and 1 base from J, with 21 bases between. CDR3 length: 19 amino acids. Findings and caveats of the study: Researchers report that a 13 V-J model separated ophthalmopathy from stable hyperthyroidism.

Every diagnosis used clinical symptoms, serum thyroxine and TRAb, thyroid ultrasound and orbital computed tomography. The chain couples TRBV9 to TRBJ2-3; no firm D call. The origin of this receptor is a woman aged 25 to 39 with Graves' ophthalmopathy. Sequencing was performed on blood. The CDR3 DNA sequence: TGTGCCAGCAGCGTAGGGGGAATGGTGACTGCCACACGCACAGATACGCAGTATTTT. Amino acids: CASSVGGMVTATRTDTQYF.